These 32 T cell receptor beta chains share one sample of origin, sequenced in a study of blood T cells in healthy people across ages. The use of a sample-barcoded 5' primer and a J-beta primer mix characterized a second PCR of roughly 6 to 11 cycles. TCRdb re-called the 5' RACE reads through MiXCR, storing one row per CDR3 protein. The repertoire holds 600,000 to 800,000 distinct CDR3 sequences, with 20% to 25% as singletons. Sequencing was performed on blood. The receptors derive from a man between 65 and 85 years old in good health.

This clonotype was observed a few times. V and J are TRBV7-2 and TRBJ1-5, with D perhaps matching TRBD1 (5 bases). This CDR3 is built from 17 residues. Germline CDR1 is SGHTA and CDR2 is FQGNSA. V dropped 5 bases and J dropped 3 bases, with 20 bases sitting between them. The CDR3 DNA sequence: TGTGCCAGCAGCCCGGACATTTCTAGGGGTTACAATCAGCCCCAGCATTTT. It codes for CASSPDISRGYNQPQHF. Full variable domain (outside the CDR3, taken from reference TRBV7-2 and TRBJ1-5): GAGVSQSPSNKVTEKGKDVELRCDPISGHTALYWYRQSLGQGLEFLIYFQGNSAPDKSGLPSDRFSAERTGGSVSTLTIQRTQQEDSAVYLCASSPDISRGYNQPQHFGDGTRLSIL.

This clonotype appeared a few times. The chain is built from TRBV6-2 or TRBV6-3 and TRBJ2-7; TRBD2 might be the D (5 bases). In germline, CDR1 is MNHEY, CDR2 SVGEGT. The CDR3 has 14 residues. Between the trimmed V and J ends, which lost 3 bases and 2 bases, there was a span of 11 bases. This CDR3 is CASSYFGDPYEQYF. CDR3 DNA: TGTGCCAGCAGTTATTTCGGGGATCCCTACGAGCAGTACTTC.

This clonotype was seen a few times. The chain combines TRBV29-1 with TRBJ1-4; maybe TRBD1 (6 bases). Germline V CDR1 and CDR2: SQVTM, ANQGSEA. V lost 7 bases to trimming and J lost 3 bases, with 12 bases between them. The CDR3 totals 13 residues. The CDR3 sequence is CSGQGSANEKLFF. The CDR3 nucleotides are TGCAGCGGCCAGGGGTCTGCTAATGAAAAACTGTTTTTT.

This clonotype was detected a few times. The V gene is TRBV6-1, the J gene TRBJ2-5; D is possibly TRBD2 (5 bases). V was shortened by 3 bases and J by 0 bases, with 11 bases between the two germline ends. The CDR3 loop spans 15 amino acids. In germline, CDR1 is MNHNS, CDR2 SASEGT. The CDR3 sequence is CASSDNPGYQETQYF. CDR3 coding DNA: TGTGCCAGCAGTGATAACCCGGGATACCAAGAGACCCAGTACTTC.

This clonotype has more than one count but fewer than ten. The V and J genes are TRBV28 and TRBJ2-2; 10 positions agree with TRBD1. This CDR3 comprises 14 residues. V gave up 7 bases and J gave up 5 bases; unmatched junction bases: 4. Germline V gives CDR1 MDHEN, CDR2 SYDVKM. The CDR3 is CASKGQGFTGELFF. In nucleotides, the CDR3 is TGTGCCAGCAAGGGACAGGGGTTTACCGGGGAGCTGTTTTTT.

This sequence joins TRBV5-1 and TRBJ2-7; no clear D gene. Germline V CDR1 and CDR2: SGHRS, YFSETQ. V was shortened by 0 bases and J by 7 bases, with 8 bases between the two germline ends. CDR3 length: 12 residues. Here the CDR3 reads CASSLGKGEQYF. In nucleotides, the CDR3 is TGCGCCAGCAGCTTGGGTAAGGGTGAGCAGTACTTC.

This clonotype came up many times. V is TRBV5-1 and J is TRBJ2-5, with 13 bases matching TRBD2. Trimming cost V 4 bases and J 4 bases; bases outside gene matches: 4. The CDR3 has 15 residues. The germline V gene encodes CDR1 SGHRS and CDR2 YFSETQ. CDR3 nucleotide sequence: TGCGCCAGCAGCCCGGGACTAGCGGGAATAGAGACCCAGTACTTC. Residues: CASSPGLAGIETQYF.

This clonotype was found many times. This chain joins TRBV21-1 and TRBJ2-5; TRBD2 is the table's D call, not checked against the DNA. TRBV21-1 counts as a pseudogene. This CDR3 is 20 amino acids long. DNA for the CDR3: TGTGCCAGCAGCAAAGGACCGGTGAGGTCCCGGAACTCGGGGGGAGAGACCCAGTACTTC. Translated, it gives CASSKGPVRSRNSGGETQYF.

This clonotype has only a few counts. A read error is possible here, since a much larger clone lies one base away. The rearrangement joins TRBV12-3 or TRBV12-4 to TRBJ2-3; D is uncertain. The CDR3 has 13 residues. CDR3 nucleotide sequence: TGTGCCGGCAGTTTATCCAGCACAGATACGCAGTATTTT. The encoded protein is CAGSLSSTDTQYF.

This clonotype was detected a few times. It may be a read error: a sequence one base away is much more abundant. The rearrangement uses TRBV29-1 and TRBJ2-3; D gene uncertain. The CDR3 has 14 amino acids. The V end was cut by 3 bases, the J end by 1 base, with 11 bases between. Germline CDR1 reads SQVTM; CDR2 reads ANQGSEA. CDR3 sequence reads: CSVEFPRGTDTQYF. The CDR3 bases are TGCAGCGTTGAGTTCCCCCGCGGCACAGATACGCAGTATTTT.

This clonotype was found many times. The DNA of the CDR3 is TGCAGTGCTAGAGAGGAGACACCCTATGGCTACACCTTC. Its translation: CSAREETPYGYTF. The chain uses TRBV20-1 and TRBJ1-2; D is uncertain. Trimming removed 0 bases from V and 4 bases from J, with 9 bases in between. The CDR3 is 13 amino acids. Germline V gives CDR1 DFQATT, CDR2 SNEGSKA (reference sequence).

V usage is TRBV29-1 and J usage is TRBJ1-2; 7 bases line up with TRBD1. The CDR3 contains 11 residues. Trimming cost V 7 bases and J 8 bases; bases outside gene matches: 7. Germline assignment: CDR1 SQVTM and CDR2 ANQGSEA. CDR3 DNA: TGCAGCGGTCGAACAGGGGTAGGCTACACCTTC. Its translation is CSGRTGVGYTF.

A few counts support this clonotype. J is TRBJ2-3 and V is TRBV7-2; 7 nucleotides match TRBD1. Germline V gene lookup returns CDR1 SGHTA and CDR2 FQGNSA. The CDR3 has 14 amino acids. J gave up 1 base and V 6 bases, and 4 bases lay outside the gene matches. The CDR3 sequence is CASRVTGGTDTQYF. DNA for the CDR3: TGTGCCAGCAGGGTAACAGGGGGCACAGATACGCAGTATTTT. Variable domain in full (rest from reference TRBV7-2 and TRBJ2-3): GAGVSQSPSNKVTEKGKDVELRCDPISGHTALYWYRQSLGQGLEFLIYFQGNSAPDKSGLPSDRFSAERTGGSVSTLTIQRTQQEDSAVYLCASRVTGGTDTQYFGPGTRLTVL.

As DNA, the CDR3 is TGCGCCAGCAAATACGACGGACAGGGGGCACGAGAGACCCAGTACTTC. Protein product: CASKYDGQGARETQYF. The rearrangement joins TRBV5-1 to TRBJ2-5, with 11 bases fitting TRBD1. This CDR3 spans 16 amino acids. V trimming: 6 bases; J trimming: 4 bases; junction bases outside the gene matches: 11. Germline CDR1 is SGHRS and CDR2 is YFSETQ.

The chain carries TRBV19 and TRBJ2-5, with 12 positions matching TRBD1. Matching the DNA end better, TRBJ2-1 makes the J call doubtful. Germline values: CDR1 LNHDA, CDR2 SQIVND (reference sequence). CDR3 size: 15 residues. CDR3 amino acids: CASSIEGQGAGEQFF. The DNA of the CDR3 is TGTGCCAGTAGTATAGAGGGACAGGGGGCTGGAGAGCAGTTCTTC.

There are many counts of this clonotype. The chain links TRBV28 to TRBJ1-1, with 8 bases fitting TRBD1. The CDR3 covers 19 residues. V lost 10 bases, J lost 1 base, and 23 bases stayed unmatched. Germline loops: CDR1 MDHEN, CDR2 SYDVKM. The DNA of the CDR3 is TGTGCCACTGCGGACAGGGCGAGAATACAGGTCTTTTCGAACACTGAAGCTTTCTTT. This sequence encodes CATADRARIQVFSNTEAFF.

The rearrangement uses TRBV4-1 and TRBJ2-7, with TRBD2 identical over 7 bases. CDR1 MGHRA and CDR2 YSYEKL come from the germline V gene. The ends lost 3 bases at V and 5 bases at J; junction bases unmatched: 7. This CDR3 has 14 amino acids. The CDR3 loop is CASSHGGRGDEQYF. The CDR3 DNA follows: TGCGCCAGCAGCCATGGCGGGAGAGGCGACGAGCAGTACTTC.

The table lists this clonotype with many counts. The chain combines TRBV12-3 or TRBV12-4 with TRBJ2-5; 8 bases fit TRBD1. Unmatched junction bases numbered 5, after V lost 4 bases and J lost 4 bases. CDR3 length: 14 amino acids. CDR3 sequence: CASSSDRGGETQYF. The CDR3 coding sequence is TGTGCCAGCAGTTCAGACAGGGGAGGAGAGACCCAGTACTTC.

V and J are TRBV7-2 and TRBJ2-5, with 11 bases identical to TRBD2. The J call could be wrong; TRBJ2-1 is a better fit for the DNA end. The CDR3 has 16 amino acids. The germline gives CDR1 SGHTA, CDR2 FQGNSA. The CDR3, as DNA: TGTGCCAGCAGCTTAGTAGCTAGCGGGGGGTACAATGAGCAGTTCTTC. Protein: CASSLVASGGYNEQFF.

In its sample, this clonotype was seen a few times. The genes are TRBV6-1 and TRBJ2-7; D remains unclear. Trimming removed 0 bases at V and 3 bases at J, with 9 bases between. The CDR3 has 14 residues. Per germline, CDR1 MNHNS and CDR2 SASEGT. DNA for the CDR3: TGTGCCAGCAGTGAAGCGGACCCTTTCTACGAGCAGTACTTC. Translating it yields CASSEADPFYEQYF.

On this clonotype itself: A read error may produce the germline difference seen at one junction end. The chain is built from TRBV12-3 or TRBV12-4 and TRBJ1-4, with 7 bases lining up with TRBD1. The CDR3 totals 15 residues. CDR3 in DNA: TGTGCCGGCAGTCCGACGACAGGGTGGGGAGAAAAACTGTCTTTT. Its protein is CAGSPTTGWGEKLSF.

The V and J genes are TRBV2 and TRBJ2-3; TRBD1 matches at 12 bases. With V trimmed by 6 bases and J by 2 bases, 6 bases remained unmatched. CDR1 is SNHLY, CDR2 FYNNEI, per germline. The CDR3 has 16 amino acids. CDR3 DNA: TGTGCCAGCAGCGCAGGGACAGGGGGCTTCACAGATACGCAGTATTTT. Residues: CASSAGTGGFTDTQYF.

This clonotype was recorded a few times. The rearrangement joins TRBV10-1 to TRBJ2-4; D perhaps matches TRBD2 (5 bases). Per the germline V gene, CDR1 is WNHNN and CDR2 is SYGVQD (reference sequence). Trimming shortened V by 0 bases and J by 6 bases, and 9 bases separated the two germline ends. There are 14 residues in the CDR3. The CDR3 sequence is CASSESGVGNIQYF. The DNA for the CDR3 is TGCGCCAGCAGTGAGTCGGGAGTGGGAAACATTCAGTACTTC.

This sequence joins TRBV29-1 and TRBJ2-3; no clear D. V lost 7 bases to trimming and J lost 7 bases, with 18 bases between them. Germline CDR1 SQVTM, CDR2 ANQGSEA. The CDR3 covers 13 residues. The CDR3: CSDRLNPQHTQYF. DNA for the CDR3: TGCAGCGATAGACTGAACCCACAGCATACGCAGTATTTT.

The chain is built from TRBV20-1 and TRBJ2-4, with TRBD1 matching over 7 bases. V lost 1 base and J lost 6; bases outside the gene matches: 12. This CDR3 has 16 amino acids. The V gene's germline CDR1 is DFQATT and CDR2 SNEGSKA (reference sequence). CDR3 protein: CSARGVTDRLGNIQYF. The CDR3 DNA sequence: TGCAGTGCTAGAGGCGTCACGGACAGGTTGGGAAACATTCAGTACTTC.

In this sample, this clonotype turned up a few times. V usage is TRBV7-2 and J usage is TRBJ2-4, with D perhaps being TRBD1 or TRBD2 (5 bases each). Germline CDR1 reads SGHTA; CDR2 reads FQGNSA. V was clipped by 0 bases and J by 1 base, with 10 bases between them. This CDR3 spans 16 amino acids. DNA for the CDR3: TGTGCCAGCAGCTTAGCGGGACGGCAGGCCAAAAACATTCAGTACTTC. Residues: CASSLAGRQAKNIQYF.

J is TRBJ2-1 and V is TRBV18, with 8 bases fitting TRBD2. The germline V gene encodes CDR1 KGHSH and CDR2 LQKENI. The CDR3 contains 16 residues. With V trimmed by 5 bases and J by 0 bases, 6 bases remained unmatched. CDR3 DNA: TGTGCCAGCTCAGGGGCGGGAGGAAGCTCCTACAATGAGCAGTTCTTC. Protein product: CASSGAGGSSYNEQFF. Together with reference TRBV18 and TRBJ2-1, the CDR3 gives the full variable domain: NAGVMQNPRHLVRRRGQEARLRCSPMKGHSHVYWYRQLPEEGLKFMVYLQKENIIDESGMPKERFSAEFPKEGPSILRIQQVVRGDSAAYFCASSGAGGSSYNEQFFGPGTRLTVL.

This clonotype occurred many times. The chain couples TRBV11-2 to TRBJ2-7; 8 bases are shared with TRBD2. V gave up 6 bases and J gave up 2 bases; unmatched junction bases: 6. From germline, CDR1 is SGHAT and CDR2 FQNNGV. The CDR3 totals 14 residues. The CDR3 nucleotides read TGTGCCAGCAGACCGCGGGGGGACGCCTACGAGCAGTACTTC. Translation: CASRPRGDAYEQYF.

This clonotype showed up just once. The V call is TRBV2, the J call TRBJ2-3, with 9 positions matching TRBD2. Trimming at V came to 6 bases and at J to 7 bases, leaving 20 bases not matched to a gene. CDR1 and CDR2 from the germline V gene are SNHLY and FYNNEI. The CDR3 spans 18 residues. CDR3 sequence reads: CASSSPGLAQKKENTQYF. As DNA, the CDR3 is TGTGCCAGCAGCTCTCCGGGACTAGCCCAGAAGAAAGAAAATACGCAGTATTTT.

This clonotype showed up just once. The rearrangement joins TRBV6-2 or TRBV6-3 to TRBJ2-5; 14 positions match TRBD2. TRBJ2-7 matches the DNA end more closely, so the J call is doubtful. From germline, CDR1 is MNHEY and CDR2 SVGEGT. The CDR3 is 15 amino acids. The DNA for the CDR3 is TGTGCCAGCAGAAAAGGGACTAGCGGGAGTAACGAGCAGTACTTC. Its protein is CASRKGTSGSNEQYF.

A remark on this clonotype: Being one base from a much bigger clone, this may be a read error. The V gene is TRBV5-1, the J gene TRBJ2-7; possibly TRBD1 for D (7 bases). Trimming shortened V by 4 bases and J by 1 base, and 15 bases separated the two germline ends. CDR3 length: 15 residues. Germline assignment: CDR1 SGHRS and CDR2 YFSETQ. The CDR3 sequence: CASSPTAGGSYEQYF. DNA of the CDR3: TGCGCCAGCAGCCCTACGGCAGGGGGGTCCTACGAGCAGTACTTC.

This clonotype was seen more than once but under ten times. V is TRBV3-1 and J is TRBJ2-5; TRBD2 aligns across 8 bases. This CDR3 contains 15 residues. Germline-derived CDR1 and CDR2 are LGHDT and YNNKEL (reference sequence). With V trimmed by 3 bases and J by 6 bases, 9 bases remained unmatched. In nucleotides, the CDR3 is TGTGCCAGCAGCCATGTTCCGGGAGGGCCGAAGACCCAGTACTTC. Translation: CASSHVPGGPKTQYF.